The 8 T cell receptor beta chains in this list originate from one sample, sequenced in a study of T cells in Graves' hyperthyroidism and ophthalmopathy. Researchers amplified the TCR beta CDR3 regions from RNA transcripts. Using the HTBI primer set, a first-round RT-PCR was run on the TCR CDR3. TCRdb independently ran MiXCR on the multiplex PCR reads; one entry per CDR3 protein. The sample includes hundreds of thousands of distinct CDR3 sequences, roughly a quarter of them seen just once. The specimen was blood. The receptors derive from a woman aged 30 to 39 with Graves' ophthalmopathy.

This clonotype was seen ten or more times. The V call is TRBV14, the J call TRBJ1-3; a weak D match, TRBD1 (5 bases). Per the germline V gene, CDR1 is SGHDN and CDR2 is FVKESK. Deletions cut 0 bases from V and 2 bases from J, with 14 bases between. There are 17 residues in the CDR3. The chain's CDR3 is CASSQDLGRGAGNTIYF. The CDR3 DNA reads TGTGCCAGCAGCCAAGATCTTGGTCGGGGGGCTGGAAACACCATATATTTT.

This clonotype was counted at least ten times. The rearrangement joins TRBV6-1 to TRBJ2-5; D assignment may be TRBD1 or TRBD2 (5 bases each). The CDR3 is made up of 14 amino acids. CDR1 is MNHNS and CDR2 is SASEGT in the germline V gene. The V end lost 5 bases, the J end lost 7 bases, and 17 bases lay between the germline ends. CDR3 amino acids: CASSLFGTTGTQYF. The DNA of the CDR3 is TGTGCCAGCAGTCTATTTGGGACCACAGGGACCCAGTACTTC.

This clonotype was detected many times. The V and J genes are TRBV6-5 and TRBJ1-2; D gene uncertain. Trimming took off 2 bases at V and 4 bases at J, with 17 bases between the two ends. Germline CDR1 and CDR2: MNHEY and SVGAGI. CDR3 size: 16 residues. Here the CDR3 DNA reads TGTGCCAGCAGTTACATCAGCCGGGCCAATCTCTATGGCTACACCTTC. This sequence encodes CASSYISRANLYGYTF.

This clonotype has a count of ten or more. This chain connects TRBV20-1 to TRBJ1-3; D is uncertain. Germline CDR1 reads DFQATT; CDR2 reads SNEGSKA (reference sequence). The CDR3 loop spans 13 amino acids. With 5 bases removed from V and 8 bases from J, the gap between germline ends came to 16 bases. Here the CDR3 reads CSALDRPSHTIYF. The CDR3 region has the DNA TGCAGTGCTTTAGACCGGCCTAGCCACACCATATATTTT.

This clonotype was found a few times. The genes are TRBV4-2 and TRBJ1-2; D is undetermined. This CDR3 contains 15 residues. Germline lookup yields CDR1 LGHNA and CDR2 YNFKEQ. V was clipped by 0 bases and J by 6 bases, with 14 bases between them. CDR3 region: CASSQDRTGMDGYTF. The CDR3 coding sequence is TGTGCCAGCAGCCAAGATCGGACGGGTATGGATGGCTACACCTTC.

This clonotype came up many times. CDR3 nucleotides: TGCAGTGCGGCCCCGGGGACAGGGTTCATGTACGACGAGCAGTACTTC. This translates into CSAAPGTGFMYDEQYF. The rearrangement uses TRBV20-1 and TRBJ2-7; 9 bases are shared with TRBD1. J lost 5 bases, V lost 6 bases, and 17 bases had no gene match. Germline CDR1 and CDR2: DFQATT and SNEGSKA (reference sequence). The CDR3 length is 16 residues.

The chain is built from TRBV6-5 and TRBJ1-2; no definite D call. The V gene lost 4 bases and the J gene lost 1 base, with 13 bases spanning the gap. The CDR3 runs 15 residues. Germline-derived CDR1 and CDR2 are MNHEY and SVGAGI. The CDR3, as DNA: TGTGCCAGCAGTTTCGCCGCCGTGGGTAACTATGGCTACACCTTC. It codes for CASSFAAVGNYGYTF.

This clonotype was picked up many times. The chain employs TRBV7-2 and TRBJ1-5, with D possibly TRBD1 on 6 matching bases. CDR3 length equals 13 residues. Germline V gene data show CDR1 as SGHTA and CDR2 as FQGNSA. V was pared by 5 bases and J by 6 bases, with 11 bases between. This chain's CDR3 is CASSPGGLQPQHF. The CDR3 nucleotides are TGTGCCAGCAGCCCGGGGGGGCTTCAGCCCCAGCATTTT.